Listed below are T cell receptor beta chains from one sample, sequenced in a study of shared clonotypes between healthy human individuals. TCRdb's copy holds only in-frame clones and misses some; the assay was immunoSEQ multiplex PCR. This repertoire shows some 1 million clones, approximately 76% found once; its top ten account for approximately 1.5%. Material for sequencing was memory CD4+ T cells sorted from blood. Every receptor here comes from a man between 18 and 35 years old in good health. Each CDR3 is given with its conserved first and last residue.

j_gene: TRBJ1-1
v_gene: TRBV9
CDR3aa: CASSVGGAEAFF

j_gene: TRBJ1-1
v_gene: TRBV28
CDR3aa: CASSLNPGGNTEAFF

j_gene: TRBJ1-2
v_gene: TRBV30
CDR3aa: CAWSVLPRANYGYTF

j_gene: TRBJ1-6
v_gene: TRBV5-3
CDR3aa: CASSPQGESPLHF

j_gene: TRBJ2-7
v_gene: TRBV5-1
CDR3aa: CASSFSGTSYEQYF

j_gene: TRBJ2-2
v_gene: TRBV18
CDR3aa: CASSPSSGELFF

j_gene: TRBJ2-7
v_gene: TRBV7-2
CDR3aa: CASSSGLAEYEQYF

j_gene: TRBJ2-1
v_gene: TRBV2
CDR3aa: CASSPQGWNEQFF

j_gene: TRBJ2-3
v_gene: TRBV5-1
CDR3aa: CASFLGEGFTDTQYF

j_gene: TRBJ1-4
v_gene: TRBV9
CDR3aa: CASSVTGSANEKLFF

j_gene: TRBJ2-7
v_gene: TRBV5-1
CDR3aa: CASSLATGRGPEQYF

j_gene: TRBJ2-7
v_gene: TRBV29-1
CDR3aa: CSFRGQGPPYEQYF

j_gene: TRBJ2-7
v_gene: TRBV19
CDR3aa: CASSPGIHYEQYF

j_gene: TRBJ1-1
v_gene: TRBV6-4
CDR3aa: CASSVSVNTEAFF

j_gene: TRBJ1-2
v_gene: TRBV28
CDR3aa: CASDGSNYGYTF

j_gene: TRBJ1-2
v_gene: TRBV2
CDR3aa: CASSPPGYGYTF

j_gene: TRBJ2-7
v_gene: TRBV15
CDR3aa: CATSRSLLKAGGPDKEQYF

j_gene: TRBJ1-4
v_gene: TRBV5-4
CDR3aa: CASSWEGPNEKLFF

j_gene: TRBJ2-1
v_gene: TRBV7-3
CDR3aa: CASSPGQGRNEQFF

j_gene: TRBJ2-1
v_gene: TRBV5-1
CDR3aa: CASSLEPSRDNEQFF

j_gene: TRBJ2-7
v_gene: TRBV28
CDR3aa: CASSLRVWGTDSYEQYF

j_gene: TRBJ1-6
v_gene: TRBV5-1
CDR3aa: CASSLAGDSPLHF

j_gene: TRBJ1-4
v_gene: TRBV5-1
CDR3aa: CASSGDFRGSNEKLFF

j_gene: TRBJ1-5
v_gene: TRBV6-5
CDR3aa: CASWGGVSQPQHF

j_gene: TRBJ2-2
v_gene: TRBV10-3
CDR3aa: CAISVEAGGRTGELFF

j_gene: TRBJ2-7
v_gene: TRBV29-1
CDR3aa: CSALLDAAYEQYF

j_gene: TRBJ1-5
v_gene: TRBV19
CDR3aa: CASSIQGTYLSNQPQHF

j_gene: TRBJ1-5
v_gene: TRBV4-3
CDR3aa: CASSPDWRGNQPQHF

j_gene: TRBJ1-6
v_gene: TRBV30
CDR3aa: CAWSLDNSPLHF

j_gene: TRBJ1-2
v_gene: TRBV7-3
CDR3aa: CASSFPGPGQDPTTSNYGYTF

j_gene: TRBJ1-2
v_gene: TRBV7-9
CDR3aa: CASSHVDSSNYGYTF

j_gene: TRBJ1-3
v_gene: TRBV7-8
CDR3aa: CASSLPSSGNTIYF

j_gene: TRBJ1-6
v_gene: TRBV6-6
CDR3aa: CASSLGQGRDNSPLHF

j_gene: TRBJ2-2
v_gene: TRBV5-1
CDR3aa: CASSRQGGDTGELFF

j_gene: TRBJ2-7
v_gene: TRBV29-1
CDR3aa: CSVVLAGVAFVEQYF

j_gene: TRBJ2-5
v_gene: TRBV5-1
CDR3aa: CASTRGTGEETQYF

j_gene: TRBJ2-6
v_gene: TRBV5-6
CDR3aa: CASSLIDSSGANVLTF

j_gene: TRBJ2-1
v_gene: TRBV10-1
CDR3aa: CASSGPGLAGGNEQFF

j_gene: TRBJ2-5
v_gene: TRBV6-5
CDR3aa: CASSSRGETQYF

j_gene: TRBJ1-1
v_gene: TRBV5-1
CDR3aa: CASSFGQGGAGTEAFF

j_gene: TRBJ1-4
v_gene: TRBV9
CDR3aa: CASSASLEVGEKLFF

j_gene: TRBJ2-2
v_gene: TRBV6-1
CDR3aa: CASSGGAPNTGELFF

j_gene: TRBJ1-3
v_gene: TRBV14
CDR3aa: CASSLTPSSGNTIYF

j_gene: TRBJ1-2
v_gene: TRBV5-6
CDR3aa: CASSFMGTGSLYGYGYTF

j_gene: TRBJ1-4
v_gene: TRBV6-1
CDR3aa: CASIEPGQRNEKLFF

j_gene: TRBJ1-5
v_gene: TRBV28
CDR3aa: CASSSPLRGNQPQHF

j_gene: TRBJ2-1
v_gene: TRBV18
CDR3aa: CASQPRGGENEQFF

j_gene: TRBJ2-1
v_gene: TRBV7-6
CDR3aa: CASSSLRGVSYNEQFF

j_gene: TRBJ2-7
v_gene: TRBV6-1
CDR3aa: CASRLLRDSYYEQYF

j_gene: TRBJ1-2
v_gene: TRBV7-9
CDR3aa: CAIESGGDYGYTF

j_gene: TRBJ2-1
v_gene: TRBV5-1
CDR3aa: CASSGRLIEQFF

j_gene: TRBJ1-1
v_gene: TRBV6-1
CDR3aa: CASSNGQTGAFF

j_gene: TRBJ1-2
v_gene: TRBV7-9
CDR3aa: CASSLALGGNYGYTF

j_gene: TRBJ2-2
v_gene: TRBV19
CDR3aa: CASRQGRTNTGELFF

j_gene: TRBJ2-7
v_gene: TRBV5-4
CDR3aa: CASSPPGGDVGDEQYF

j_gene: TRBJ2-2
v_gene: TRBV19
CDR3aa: CASSRQGLNTGELFF

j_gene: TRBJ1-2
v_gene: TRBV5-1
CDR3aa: CASSLDLGTAYGYTF

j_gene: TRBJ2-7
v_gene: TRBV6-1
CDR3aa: CASSAPPGQGTSYEQYF